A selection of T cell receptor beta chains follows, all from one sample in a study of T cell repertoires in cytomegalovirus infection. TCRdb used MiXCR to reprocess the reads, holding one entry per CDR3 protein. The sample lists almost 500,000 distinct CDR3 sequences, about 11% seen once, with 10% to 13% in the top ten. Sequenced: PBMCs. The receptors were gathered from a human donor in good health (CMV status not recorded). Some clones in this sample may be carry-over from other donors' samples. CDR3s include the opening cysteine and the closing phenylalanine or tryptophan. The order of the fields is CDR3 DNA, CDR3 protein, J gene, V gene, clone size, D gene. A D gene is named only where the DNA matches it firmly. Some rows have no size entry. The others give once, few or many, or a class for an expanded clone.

cdr3_nt: TGTGCCAGCAGTTTAGCCCCCAGTCTCAACGAGCAGTACTTC
cdr3_aa: CASSLAPSLNEQYF
j_call: TRBJ2-7
v_call: TRBV28
clone_size: many
d_call: -

cdr3_nt: TGTGCCAGCAGCCCAAGACAGGGGTTAGATCAGCCCCAGCATTTT
cdr3_aa: CASSPRQGLDQPQHF
j_call: TRBJ1-5
v_call: TRBV27
clone_size: many
d_call: TRBD1

cdr3_nt: TGTGCTAGTGGTCTCTCGGGGGGCGGAGAGACCCAGTACTTC
cdr3_aa: CASGLSGGGETQYF
j_call: TRBJ2-5
v_call: TRBV12-5
clone_size: many
d_call: -

cdr3_nt: TGTGCCAGCTCACTTAAGAAGACAGGGGGATTGTACAATGAGCAGTTCTTC
cdr3_aa: CASSLKKTGGLYNEQFF
j_call: TRBJ2-1
v_call: TRBV18
clone_size: many
d_call: TRBD1

cdr3_nt: TGCAGCGTTGAACGGGGGGAGGGAGGGACCGGGGAGCTGTTTTTT
cdr3_aa: CSVERGEGGTGELFF
j_call: TRBJ2-2
v_call: TRBV29-1
clone_size: many
d_call: TRBD2

cdr3_nt: TGTGCCAGCAGCTTAATCCCCATCGGGCAGGGTCGAGGCTACACCTTC
cdr3_aa: CASSLIPIGQGRGYTF
j_call: TRBJ1-2
v_call: TRBV7-2
clone_size: many
d_call: -

cdr3_nt: TGTGCCAGCAGCTTAGTTCGGGACGCCAATCAGCCCCAGCATTTT
cdr3_aa: CASSLVRDANQPQHF
j_call: TRBJ1-5
v_call: TRBV7-8
clone_size: many
d_call: -

cdr3_nt: TGTGCCAGCAGGTTGGACCAGGGGCTCTATGGCTACACCTTC
cdr3_aa: CASRLDQGLYGYTF
j_call: TRBJ1-2
v_call: TRBV7-2
clone_size: many
d_call: -

cdr3_nt: TGTGCCAGCAGCCAAGATAACCGGTGGAACACCGGGGAGCTGTTTTTT
cdr3_aa: CASSQDNRWNTGELFF
j_call: TRBJ2-2
v_call: TRBV14
clone_size: many
d_call: -

cdr3_nt: TGTGCCAGCAGTGAACCGAGCTCCTACAATGAGCAGTTCTTC
cdr3_aa: CASSEPSSYNEQFF
j_call: TRBJ2-1
v_call: TRBV25-1
clone_size: many
d_call: -

cdr3_nt: TGTGCCAGCAGTCCTATACCCCGGGGGTCCAACTCTGGAAACACCATATATTTT
cdr3_aa: CASSPIPRGSNSGNTIYF
j_call: TRBJ1-3
v_call: TRBV12-3/TRBV12-4
clone_size: many
d_call: -

cdr3_nt: TGTGCCAGCAGCTTGATGCCGGGACTAGCAGCAGATGAGCAGTTCTTC
cdr3_aa: CASSLMPGLAADEQFF
j_call: TRBJ2-1
v_call: TRBV7-8
clone_size: many
d_call: TRBD2

cdr3_nt: TGTGCCAGCAGCTTGGCCGAGGCGGGAGGGTTGTCGAATACGCAGTATTTT
cdr3_aa: CASSLAEAGGLSNTQYF
j_call: TRBJ2-3
v_call: TRBV5-4
clone_size: many
d_call: TRBD2

cdr3_nt: TGTGCCAGCAGCTCTCGATACGAGCAGTACTTC
cdr3_aa: CASSSRYEQYF
j_call: TRBJ2-7
v_call: TRBV7-2
clone_size: many
d_call: -

cdr3_nt: TGTGCCACCGAAGGGGGGTACACTGAAGCTTTCTTT
cdr3_aa: CATEGGYTEAFF
j_call: TRBJ1-1
v_call: TRBV28
clone_size: few
d_call: -

cdr3_nt: TGTGCCAGCAGCCCCCGGACACCCTATGGCTACACCTTC
cdr3_aa: CASSPRTPYGYTF
j_call: TRBJ1-2
v_call: TRBV3-1
clone_size: few
d_call: -

cdr3_nt: TGTGCCAGCAGTTCGGATTCGACAAGTCTCTTCTCTGGCTACACCTTC
cdr3_aa: CASSSDSTSLFSGYTF
j_call: TRBJ1-2
v_call: TRBV6-1
clone_size: many
d_call: -

cdr3_nt: TGTGCCAGCAGTTTGGGGGTCGGTGGAGGTCAGCCCCAGCATTTT
cdr3_aa: CASSLGVGGGQPQHF
j_call: TRBJ1-5
v_call: TRBV12-3/TRBV12-4
clone_size: -
d_call: -

cdr3_nt: TGTGCCAGCAGTTACTCGATGATAGCGGGGCCCCACAATGAGCAGTTCTTC
cdr3_aa: CASSYSMIAGPHNEQFF
j_call: TRBJ2-1
v_call: TRBV6-2/TRBV6-3
clone_size: few
d_call: TRBD2

cdr3_nt: TGTGCCAGCAGCTTGGGGAAAACTAATGAAAAACTGTTTTTT
cdr3_aa: CASSLGKTNEKLFF
j_call: TRBJ1-4
v_call: TRBV5-4
clone_size: -
d_call: -

cdr3_nt: TGTGCCAGTAGTAACGAGGGCCACTATGGCTACACCTTC
cdr3_aa: CASSNEGHYGYTF
j_call: TRBJ1-2
v_call: TRBV19
clone_size: -
d_call: -

cdr3_nt: TGTGCCAGCAGGCGACAGGACTCGAACACTGAAGCTTTCTTT
cdr3_aa: CASRRQDSNTEAFF
j_call: TRBJ1-1
v_call: TRBV12-3/TRBV12-4
clone_size: many
d_call: -

cdr3_nt: TGCAGTGCTAGACCTAGCGGGAGGAACACCGGGGAGCTGTTTTTT
cdr3_aa: CSARPSGRNTGELFF
j_call: TRBJ2-2
v_call: TRBV20-1
clone_size: -
d_call: TRBD2

cdr3_nt: TGTGCCAGTCGGACAGTCCTTTACGAGCAGTACTTC
cdr3_aa: CASRTVLYEQYF
j_call: TRBJ2-7
v_call: TRBV28
clone_size: few
d_call: -

cdr3_nt: TGTGCCAGCAGTGTTGGCCAGACCAATCAGCCCCAGCATTTT
cdr3_aa: CASSVGQTNQPQHF
j_call: TRBJ1-5
v_call: TRBV2
clone_size: few
d_call: -

cdr3_nt: TGCAGTGCTCCTCCCCGGACAGGGCGAGGGGAAAAACTGTTTTTT
cdr3_aa: CSAPPRTGRGEKLFF
j_call: TRBJ1-4
v_call: TRBV20-1
clone_size: -
d_call: TRBD1

cdr3_nt: TGTGCCAGCAGCTTAGATGTCGGGGTCGAGCAGTACTTC
cdr3_aa: CASSLDVGVEQYF
j_call: TRBJ2-7
v_call: TRBV11-2
clone_size: many
d_call: -

cdr3_nt: TGTGCCAGCAGCCAAGGTAGCGGGGGAATGGATGAGCAGTTCTTC
cdr3_aa: CASSQGSGGMDEQFF
j_call: TRBJ2-1
v_call: TRBV3-1
clone_size: -
d_call: TRBD2

cdr3_nt: TGCAGCGTTGTAACAGGTCATCTTACCTACGAGCAGTACTTC
cdr3_aa: CSVVTGHLTYEQYF
j_call: TRBJ2-7
v_call: TRBV29-1
clone_size: -
d_call: -

cdr3_nt: TGTGCCAGCAGCCAAGCCCTATACGACACAGATACGCAGTATTTT
cdr3_aa: CASSQALYDTDTQYF
j_call: TRBJ2-3
v_call: TRBV4-2
clone_size: many
d_call: -

cdr3_nt: TGCAGTGTTGAGACATTGGGACAGACTGGTGGCTACACCTTC
cdr3_aa: CSVETLGQTGGYTF
j_call: TRBJ1-2
v_call: TRBV20-1
clone_size: -
d_call: TRBD1

cdr3_nt: TGTGCCAGCAGCCCCGTTCCGAGTGACACCGGGGAGCTGTTTTTT
cdr3_aa: CASSPVPSDTGELFF
j_call: TRBJ2-2
v_call: TRBV7-2
clone_size: many
d_call: -

cdr3_nt: TGTGCCAGCAGCTCCCCCGGGGGAAACACCATATATTTT
cdr3_aa: CASSSPGGNTIYF
j_call: TRBJ1-3
v_call: TRBV7-8
clone_size: many
d_call: -

cdr3_nt: TGTGCCAGCAGCCTACAGGGGACCAGAACCCATGAGCAGTTCTTC
cdr3_aa: CASSLQGTRTHEQFF
j_call: TRBJ2-1
v_call: TRBV7-2
clone_size: many
d_call: TRBD1

cdr3_nt: TGCAGCGTTGCGATGGGCCGAAAAAACTCTGGGGCCAACGTCCTGACTTTC
cdr3_aa: CSVAMGRKNSGANVLTF
j_call: TRBJ2-6
v_call: TRBV29-1
clone_size: many
d_call: -

cdr3_nt: TGCAGCGTTGAAGATTTCTATGGCTACACCTTC
cdr3_aa: CSVEDFYGYTF
j_call: TRBJ1-2
v_call: TRBV29-1
clone_size: -
d_call: -

cdr3_nt: TGCAGTGCTAGAGGTGTCGGGGACTTCAACTATGGCTACACCTTC
cdr3_aa: CSARGVGDFNYGYTF
j_call: TRBJ1-2
v_call: TRBV20-1
clone_size: many
d_call: -

cdr3_nt: TGTGCCAGCAGTCCCGGTGGTAATCAGCCCCAGCATTTT
cdr3_aa: CASSPGGNQPQHF
j_call: TRBJ1-5
v_call: TRBV18
clone_size: many
d_call: -

cdr3_nt: TGTGCCAGCAGCGGGTCTAGGGGGCGCGGCTACACCTTC
cdr3_aa: CASSGSRGRGYTF
j_call: TRBJ1-2
v_call: TRBV7-3
clone_size: few
d_call: TRBD1

cdr3_nt: TGTGCCAGCAGCTTACGGCGGGAGCTAACCTACGAGCAGTACTTC
cdr3_aa: CASSLRRELTYEQYF
j_call: TRBJ2-7
v_call: TRBV5-4
clone_size: few
d_call: TRBD2

cdr3_nt: TGTGCCAGCAGTTTTACGGGGGGTGGCTCCTACAATGAGCAGTTCTTC
cdr3_aa: CASSFTGGGSYNEQFF
j_call: TRBJ2-1
v_call: TRBV28
clone_size: many
d_call: TRBD2